The 20 T cell receptor beta chains presented below share a single source sample, sequenced in a study of metastatic and nonmetastatic thyroid tumors. With MiXCR, TCRdb called clones anew from the PCR reads. Counted here are about 85,000 clones, 7.5% to 9% occurring once; the ten biggest clones make up more than 8%. All patients reached thyroid surgery having received no treatment beforehand. Sequenced sample: blood. The origin of the receptors is a female donor with papillary thyroid cancer or a benign thyroid nodule (not recorded which). Some clones in this sample may be carry-over from other donors' samples.

This clone was seen ten or more times. The V and J genes are TRBV12-3 or TRBV12-4 and TRBJ2-3; no clear D gene. Trimming left V 3 bases short and J 3 bases short, with 4 bases between. The CDR3 is 12 amino acids. The CDR3 bases are TGTGCCAGCAGTTTGGCTACAGATACGCAGTATTTT. Amino acid sequence: CASSLATDTQYF.

This clone was detected ten times or more. The chain is built from TRBV9 and TRBJ2-3; TRBD2 is a possible D gene (5 bases). The CDR3 is made up of 15 amino acids. Trimming removed 0 bases at V and 0 bases at J, with 8 bases between. The germline CDR1 and CDR2 sequences are SGDLS and YYNGEE. The CDR3 bases are TGTGCCAGCAGCGTAGTCCCGGGGAGCACAGATACGCAGTATTTT. It yields the protein CASSVVPGSTDTQYF.

This clone has a count of ten or more. The chain couples TRBV10-1 to TRBJ2-2; D is perhaps TRBD1 or TRBD2 (5 bases each). The CDR3 has 13 residues. V lost 4 bases, J lost 4 bases, and 7 bases lay in between. Germline V gives CDR1 WNHNN, CDR2 SYGVQD (reference sequence). DNA of the CDR3: TGCGCCAGCAGTGTGGGGGTCACCGGGGAGCTGTTTTTT. Its protein is CASSVGVTGELFF.

The chain joins TRBV10-3 to TRBJ2-5; no firm D call. Germline V gives CDR1 ENHRY, CDR2 SYGVKD. The ends were cut back, 10 bases at V and 1 base at J, with 10 bases in the middle. The CDR3 has 12 amino acids. The CDR3 DNA reads TGTGCCACGCAGACATTCCAAGAGACCCAGTACTTC. Its protein is CATQTFQETQYF.

The chain combines TRBV6-5 with TRBJ2-3; 9 positions agree with TRBD2. Trimming removed 0 bases from V and 1 base from J; junction bases left unmatched: 5. Germline V gene sequence: CDR1 MNHEY, CDR2 SVGAGI. The CDR3 contains 17 residues. This CDR3 reads CASSYSRASGGTDTQYF. The DNA of the CDR3 is TGTGCCAGCAGTTACTCTAGGGCTAGCGGGGGCACAGATACGCAGTATTTT.

Many counts were recorded for this clone. The chain carries TRBV5-6 and TRBJ1-6; D gene uncertain. This CDR3 has 13 amino acids. Trimming cost V 1 base and J 7 bases, with 6 bases left between them. Per the germline V gene, CDR1 is SGHDT and CDR2 is YYEEEE. In DNA, the CDR3 is TGTGCCAGCAGCTTGTCCGGAAATTCACCCCTCCACTTT. It codes for CASSLSGNSPLHF.

This chain connects TRBV7-9 to TRBJ1-2; D is uncertain. Trimming took 8 bases from V and 7 from J, leaving 17 bases between them. Germline V gene data show CDR1 as SEHNR and CDR2 as FQNEAQ (reference sequence). The CDR3 totals 13 residues. The CDR3 bases are TGTGCCAGCGCTTTTACAGAGGGTGGTGGCTACACCTTC. Protein: CASAFTEGGGYTF.

The J gene is TRBJ2-7, the V gene TRBV5-4, with TRBD2 identical over 7 bases. The CDR3 length is 14 residues. Germline CDR1 and CDR2: SGHNT and YYREEE (reference sequence). The V and J ends lost 8 bases and 4 bases, in that order; junction bases with no gene match: 12. Here the CDR3 reads CASSPRREGYEQYF. The CDR3 bases are TGTGCCAGTAGCCCCCGCAGGGAGGGTTACGAGCAGTACTTC.

The sample holds many counts of this clone. V gene TRBV2 combines with J gene TRBJ1-1; D is uncertain. Germline lookup yields CDR1 SNHLY and CDR2 FYNNEI. The CDR3 is 12 residues long. Deletions cut 6 bases from V and 10 bases from J, with 15 bases between. This chain's CDR3 is CASSPDYGGAFF. The CDR3 DNA reads TGTGCCAGCAGCCCAGACTACGGTGGAGCTTTCTTT.

This chain links TRBV11-2 with TRBJ2-3; 8 positions match TRBD1. Germline assignment: CDR1 SGHAT and CDR2 FQNNGV. Trimming cost V 5 bases and J 0 bases; bases outside gene matches: 13. This CDR3 has 18 amino acids. In DNA form, the CDR3 reads TGTGCCAGCAGCGCTTACCAATGTGGACAGGGTAGCACAGATACGCAGTATTTT. This sequence encodes CASSAYQCGQGSTDTQYF.

This clone was detected ten times or more. This chain uses TRBV5-5 with TRBJ2-3; D call uncertain. V was pared by 1 base and J by 0 bases, with 6 bases between. This CDR3 has 14 residues. CDR1 is SGHKS, CDR2 YYEKEE, per germline (reference sequence). CDR3 residues: CASSLSPSTDTQYF. In nucleotides, the CDR3 is TGTGCCAGCAGCTTGTCCCCTAGCACAGATACGCAGTATTTT.

In this sample, this clone turned up many times. The rearrangement joins TRBV2 to TRBJ2-2; 10 positions match TRBD2. This CDR3 is 17 amino acids long. The V gene's germline CDR1 is SNHLY and CDR2 FYNNEI. The V segment lost 1 base and the J segment 4 bases; nucleotides outside the gene matches: 6. The CDR3 region has the DNA TGTGCCAGCAGTGAAGGGGCTAGCGGGGGCTTCACCGGGGAGCTGTTTTTT. Translating gives CASSEGASGGFTGELFF.

A single count supports this clone. This chain uses TRBV2 with TRBJ2-1; 7 positions agree with TRBD2. Per the germline V gene, CDR1 is SNHLY and CDR2 is FYNNEI. This CDR3 has 16 amino acids. The V gene end was trimmed by 7 bases and the J gene end by 2 bases; junction bases not matched to a gene: 11. As DNA, the CDR3 is TGTGCCAGCATATCTATCGGGGGGAGTGCCTACAATGAGCAGTTCTTC. Its translation is CASISIGGSAYNEQFF.

Many counts were recorded for this clone. The J gene is TRBJ1-5, the V gene TRBV30, with D unresolved. The germline gives CDR1 GTSNPN, CDR2 SVGIG (reference sequence). V was shortened by 2 bases and J by 4 bases, with 6 bases between the two germline ends. The CDR3 contains 12 residues. The CDR3, as DNA: TGTGCCTGGAGTAAGGTGAATCAGCCCCAGCATTTT. Its protein is CAWSKVNQPQHF.

This clone was recorded many times. The chain recombines TRBV2 with TRBJ2-2; no reliable D call. CDR1 and CDR2 from the germline V gene are SNHLY and FYNNEI. The CDR3 runs 13 residues. Trimming shortened V by 6 bases and J by 5 bases, and 10 bases separated the two germline ends. CDR3 nucleotides: TGTGCCAGCAGACTCCATCAGACCGGGGAGCTGTTTTTT. Its protein is CASRLHQTGELFF.

This clone was counted many times. This rearrangement joins TRBV19 to TRBJ1-1, with TRBD1 matching over 9 bases. V shed 3 bases, J shed 11 bases, and the junction held 10 bases outside the gene matches. Germline values: CDR1 LNHDA, CDR2 SQIVND (reference sequence). CDR3 length equals 14 residues. Written as DNA, the CDR3 is TGTGCCAGTAGTATTTGGGACAGGGAGAGGAAGGCTTTCTTT. Translating it yields CASSIWDRERKAFF.

This clone was found many times. The sample carries other DNA sequences with the same CDR3. This sequence joins TRBV3-1 and TRBJ1-1; TRBD1 is a possible D gene (5 bases). CDR1 and CDR2 from the germline V gene are LGHDT and YNNKEL (reference sequence). V dropped 6 bases and J dropped 4 bases, with 9 bases sitting between them. CDR3 size: 12 residues. The chain's CDR3 is CASSRGSTEAFF. CDR3 sequence (DNA): TGTGCCAGCAGTCGGGGGTCCACTGAAGCTTTCTTT.

This clone was seen at least ten times. The chain recombines TRBV16 with TRBJ2-5, with D maybe TRBD2 (6 bases). V was clipped by 4 bases and J by 5 bases, with 14 bases between them. The CDR3 has 14 residues. Germline V lookup: CDR1 KGHSY, CDR2 FQNENV. Here the CDR3 reads CASSPPGGAETQYF. In DNA, the CDR3 is TGTGCCAGCAGCCCGCCTGGAGGGGCGGAGACCCAGTACTTC.

This clone was counted many times. The V and J genes are TRBV19 and TRBJ2-2; D is unclear. Trimming pared 0 bases from V and 5 bases from J, leaving 13 bases between. The CDR3 length is 16 residues. Germline CDR1 reads LNHDA; CDR2 reads SQIVND (reference sequence). The CDR3 here is CASSIDRARRTGELFF. The CDR3 coding sequence is TGTGCCAGTAGTATAGATCGGGCTAGGCGGACCGGGGAGCTGTTTTTT.

Ten or more counts support this clone. The J gene is TRBJ2-2, the V gene TRBV7-8; 8 bases line up with TRBD1. Germline V gene lookup returns CDR1 SGHVS and CDR2 FQNEAQ. The V gene end was trimmed by 3 bases and the J gene end by 3 bases; junction bases not matched to a gene: 6. The CDR3 has 16 amino acids. Here the CDR3 reads CASSLFGTGYTGELFF. CDR3 sequence (DNA): TGTGCCAGCAGCTTGTTCGGGACAGGCTACACCGGGGAGCTGTTTTTT.